A selection of T cell receptor beta chains follows, all from one sample in a study of technical replicates of blood from a handful of donors. TCRdb's copy holds only in-frame clones and misses some; the assay was immunoSEQ multiplex PCR. The data hold about 66,000 clones, with around 89% observed a single time. Material: PBMCs. These receptors all come from a human donor in good health. Some clones in this sample may be carry-over from other donors' samples. Both conserved end residues are part of each CDR3. The order of the fields is CDR3 DNA, CDR3 protein, J gene, V gene, CDR3 length, D gene, clone size. D genes are given only for firm matches. Size is omitted from some rows. Given values are once, few, many or a class for expanded clones.

TGTGCCACCACCCGACTAGCGGTTCAAGAGACCCAGTACTTC CATTRLAVQETQYF TRBJ2-5 TRBV11-2 14 TRBD2 NA
TGTGCCAGCACCATCGTAGGGACTAGCGGAAATTATACGCAGTATTTT CASTIVGTSGNYTQYF TRBJ2-3 TRBV6-8 16 TRBD2 NA
TGTGCCAGCAGTTTATCCGGTCAGGGGACCCATCAGCCCCAGCATTTT CASSLSGQGTHQPQHF TRBJ1-5 TRBV27 16 NA NA
TGCAGCGTGGGTGCTAGCGGACAAGAGACCCAGTACTTC CSVGASGQETQYF TRBJ2-5 TRBV29-1 13 TRBD2 NA
TGTGCCAGCAGCCGGGGGGGACTCTACGAGCAGTACTTC CASSRGGLYEQYF TRBJ2-7 TRBV2 13 TRBD2 NA
TGCGCCAGCAGCCCTGCAGGGGGCTCTGGGGCCAACGTCCTGACTTTC CASSPAGGSGANVLTF TRBJ2-6 TRBV4-1 16 TRBD1 NA
TGTGCCAGCTGGGTAGGGGGCACTAATAATTCACCCCTCCACTTT CASWVGGTNNSPLHF TRBJ1-6 TRBV6-6 15 TRBD1 NA
TGTGCCATCAGTGAGTCTTACGGTAACTATGGCTACACCTTC CAISESYGNYGYTF TRBJ1-2 TRBV10-3 14 NA once
TGTGCCAGCAGCCGCTCGGATAGCGGGAGTGATTCCTACGAGCAGTACTTC CASSRSDSGSDSYEQYF TRBJ2-7 TRBV7-9 17 TRBD2 NA
TGTGCCAGCAGCCAATCCCCCGACAGGGCCTACACCGGGGAGCTGTTTTTT CASSQSPDRAYTGELFF TRBJ2-2 TRBV16 17 TRBD1 NA
TGCGCCAGCAGCTTGACCAGCGGGAACACTGAAGCTTTCTTT CASSLTSGNTEAFF TRBJ1-1 TRBV5-1 14 NA NA
TGTGCCAGCAGCACAGGGACGGGGGAGCAGTACTTC CASSTGTGEQYF TRBJ2-7 TRBV11-3 12 NA NA
TGTGCCAGCAGCTCCGGGAGCTCCTACGAGCAGTACTTC CASSSGSSYEQYF TRBJ2-7 TRBV7-3 13 NA NA
TGTGCCAGCAGCGGGACCGGGAGGGGCGAGCAGTACTTC CASSGTGRGEQYF TRBJ2-7 TRBV27 13 TRBD2 NA
TGCGCCAGCAGCCAAGGTCTCACTAGCGGCCACACGGATACGCAGTATTTT CASSQGLTSGHTDTQYF TRBJ2-3 TRBV4-3 17 TRBD2 NA
TGTGCCAGCAGGTTTACTAGCGGGAGTTACAATGAGCAGTTCTTC CASRFTSGSYNEQFF TRBJ2-1 TRBV7-2 15 TRBD2 once
TGTGCCAGTAGCGACAGGGGGCTGGGAACCACTGAAGCTTTCTTT CASSDRGLGTTEAFF TRBJ1-1 TRBV19 15 TRBD1 few
TGTGCCAGCAGCTTATCCCCCCGCTACCGAACCAACGAGCAGTACTTC CASSLSPRYRTNEQYF TRBJ2-7 TRBV11-2 16 NA NA
TGTGCCATCAGGGCCACCAACAATGAGCAGTTCTTC CAIRATNNEQFF TRBJ2-1 TRBV10-3 12 NA NA
TGCGCCAGCAGCCAAGATATCGGGCGGGCCCCAGCCTACGAGCAGTACTTC CASSQDIGRAPAYEQYF TRBJ2-7 TRBV4-3 17 NA NA
TGCAGCGTTGGGCAGGGGATCTCCTACGAGCAGTACTTC CSVGQGISYEQYF TRBJ2-7 TRBV29-1 13 NA NA
TGTGCCTGGAGTGTAGTAGGGCGTTGGGGACAGGTCGATTCACCCCTCCACTTT CAWSVVGRWGQVDSPLHF TRBJ1-6 TRBV30 18 TRBD1 NA
TGTGCCACCAGCAGAGTGCGGGGGGATTCCTACGAGCAGTACTTC CATSRVRGDSYEQYF TRBJ2-7 TRBV15 15 TRBD2 NA
TGTGCCAGCAGCCCGGACAGTAAATCCTTCAGCTCCTATAATTCACCCCTCCACTTT CASSPDSKSFSSYNSPLHF TRBJ1-6 TRBV7-2 19 NA NA
TGTGCCAGCAGTCCAATAGCGGGGTCGTCTTCCGAGCAGTACTTC CASSPIAGSSSEQYF TRBJ2-7 TRBV28 15 TRBD2 NA
TGTGCCAGCAGCTTAGTGGCAGGCCCTCTCTCCTACGAGCAGTACTTC CASSLVAGPLSYEQYF TRBJ2-7 TRBV7-8 16 NA NA
TGCGCCAGCAGCCCCACTAGCGTGAATGAGCAGTTCTTC CASSPTSVNEQFF TRBJ2-1 TRBV4-1 13 TRBD2 NA
TGTGCCACCAGCAGAGTACAGGGGGGATCCTACGAGCAGTACTTC CATSRVQGGSYEQYF TRBJ2-7 TRBV15 15 TRBD1 NA
TGTGCCAGCAGCTTGCAGGGGGTTATGAACTATGGCTACACCTTC CASSLQGVMNYGYTF TRBJ1-2 TRBV7-9 15 TRBD1 NA
TGTGCCTGGAGCCCAGCGGGAGTCCCAGATACGCAGTATTTT CAWSPAGVPDTQYF TRBJ2-3 TRBV30 14 TRBD2 NA
TGTGCCAGCAGTGTAACTGACAGGGGGCGCGAGCAGTACTTC CASSVTDRGREQYF TRBJ2-7 TRBV6-1 14 TRBD1 once
TGCGCCAGCAGCTTGTCAGCGGGGGGACAAGAGACCCAGTACTTC CASSLSAGGQETQYF TRBJ2-5 TRBV5-1 15 TRBD2 NA
TGTGCCTGGAAGGGACACATGAACACTGAAGCTTTCTTT CAWKGHMNTEAFF TRBJ1-1 TRBV30 13 NA NA
TGTGCCAGCAGCCCGGGACAGGGGAACGAAGAGACCCAGTACTTC CASSPGQGNEETQYF TRBJ2-5 TRBV6-5 15 TRBD1 once
TGTGCCAGCAGCGCCGGTTATGCGCAGTATTTT CASSAGYAQYF TRBJ2-3 TRBV7-2 11 NA once
TGTGCCAGCAGCTTAGCAATAGCCCCTGGGGAGACCCAGTACTTC CASSLAIAPGETQYF TRBJ2-5 TRBV7-2 15 NA NA
TGTGCCAGCAGTGACCCGCCTGGGGCAGGGTCGAGCTCTGGAAACACCATATATTTT CASSDPPGAGSSSGNTIYF TRBJ1-3 TRBV2 19 NA NA
TGTGCCAGCACCAGAGCCGGGACAGTCCAAGAGACCCAGTACTTC CASTRAGTVQETQYF TRBJ2-5 TRBV25-1 15 TRBD1 NA
TGCGCCAGCAGCCCTCCGGGGGGGGGAAATTCACCCCTCCACTTT CASSPPGGGNSPLHF TRBJ1-6 TRBV5-1 15 NA NA
TGTGCCAGCAGCCTGACAGGGGGCGGTGGCTACACCTTC CASSLTGGGGYTF TRBJ1-2 TRBV7-9 13 TRBD1 NA
TGCGCCAGCAGCCAAGGGGCACAGTCTGGGGCCAACGTCCTGACTTTC CASSQGAQSGANVLTF TRBJ2-6 TRBV4-3 16 NA NA
TGCGCCAGCAGCCCCGAACCCGGGACTAGCGGGAGGGTGGGGAACACCGGGGAGCTGTTTTTT CASSPEPGTSGRVGNTGELFF TRBJ2-2 TRBV5-1 21 TRBD2 few
TGTGCCAGCAGTTTAAGCGGAGTTGAAAAACTGTTTTTT CASSLSGVEKLFF TRBJ1-4 TRBV28 13 NA NA
TGTGCCACCAGCAGCAGGGGCACTGAAGCTTTCTTT CATSSRGTEAFF TRBJ1-1 TRBV15 12 NA once
TGTGCCAGTAGTGGGGGGGGCACTGAAGCTTTCTTT CASSGGGTEAFF TRBJ1-1 TRBV19 12 NA NA